The 10 T cell receptor beta chains below all came from one sample that was sequenced in a study of post-analysis software for immune sequencing data. Libraries were made from TCR beta cDNA, and they carried unique molecular identifiers. Each CDR3 protein gets one entry after TCRdb re-called the PCR reads with MiXCR. Among hundreds of thousands of distinct CDR3 sequences listed, roughly three fifths were seen once. The antigens these receptors bind are not known. The study, taken as a whole, reports: Several TRBV segments, TRBV5-6, TRBV5-1 and TRBV20-1 among them, were found more frequent in patients than controls.

Material for sequencing was blood. The receptors come from a girl aged 2-15 years with multiple sclerosis.

V is TRBV15 and J is TRBJ2-1; D perhaps matches TRBD2 (5 bases). This CDR3 has 13 amino acids. Germline V CDR1 and CDR2: LNHNV, YYDKDF (reference sequence). The V end was cut by 0 bases, the J end by 11 bases, with 11 bases between. CDR3 loop: CATSRDGGRQQFF. The CDR3 region has the DNA TGTGCCACCAGCAGAGATGGCGGGCGGCAGCAGTTCTTC. The variable domain in full, completed from reference TRBV15 and TRBJ2-1, reads DAMVIQNPRYQVTQFGKPVTLSCSQTLNHNVMYWYQQKSSQAPKLLFHYYDKDFNNEADTPDNFQSRRPNTSFCFLDIRSPGLGDTAMYLCATSRDGGRQQFFGPGTRLTVL.

The chain uses TRBV29-1 and TRBJ2-2, with D perhaps TRBD1 or TRBD2 (5 bases each). In germline, CDR1 is SQVTM, CDR2 ANQGSEA. The V and J ends lost 6 bases and 2 bases respectively, with 10 bases between them. The CDR3 spans 13 residues. CDR3 sequence: CSVRDRNTGELFF. CDR3 bases: TGCAGCGTAAGGGACCGAAACACCGGGGAGCTGTTTTTT.

The chain has TRBV11-2 and TRBJ1-3; 10 bases line up with TRBD1. Per the germline V gene, CDR1 is SGHAT and CDR2 is FQNNGV. Unmatched junction bases numbered 9, after V lost 6 bases and J lost 7 bases. This CDR3 is built from 15 residues. The CDR3: CASRYSGTGENTIYF. The DNA for the CDR3 is TGTGCCAGCAGATATTCCGGGACAGGGGAGAACACCATATATTTT.

CDR3 DNA sequence: TGTGCCAGCAGCCAACCGACTAGCGGGAGACACGAGCAGTACTTC. This codes for CASSQPTSGRHEQYF. The V gene is TRBV4-2, the J gene TRBJ2-5; 12 bases are shared with TRBD2. Near its end, the DNA agrees better with TRBJ2-7, so the J call may be wrong. The CDR3 is 15 amino acids. CDR1 LGHNA and CDR2 YNFKEQ come from the germline V gene.

V usage is TRBV5-1 and J usage is TRBJ2-1; 9 bases agree with TRBD2. The CDR3 has 16 residues. Trimming removed 4 bases from V and 0 bases from J; junction bases left unmatched: 5. The germline V gene encodes CDR1 SGHRS and CDR2 YFSETQ. The CDR3 region has the DNA TGCGCCAGCAGCAGGGGACTAGCCGGCTCCTACAATGAGCAGTTCTTC. Amino acid sequence: CASSRGLAGSYNEQFF.

This clonotype was seen just once. The chain employs TRBV5-4 and TRBJ2-1; possible D gene TRBD2, 6 bases. Germline-derived CDR1 and CDR2 are SGHNT and YYREEE (reference sequence). CDR3 length: 18 amino acids. V lost 4 bases, J lost 0 bases, and 20 bases lay in between. The CDR3 protein is CASSPITGTGRSYNEQFF. CDR3 nucleotides: TGTGCCAGCAGCCCAATTACCGGGACTGGTCGCTCCTACAATGAGCAGTTCTTC.

This clonotype was picked up one time. The chain carries TRBV29-1 and TRBJ2-3, with D unclear. V was clipped by 4 bases and J by 4 bases, with 18 bases between them. This CDR3 comprises 15 residues. Germline-derived CDR1 and CDR2 are SQVTM and ANQGSEA. Written as DNA, the CDR3 is TGCAGCGTTGTTACCGGAGTCCGTCTCCCAGATACGCAGTATTTT. Translated, it gives CSVVTGVRLPDTQYF.

The table lists this clonotype with a few counts. The chain couples TRBV5-1 to TRBJ1-2; D is uncertain. The germline gives CDR1 SGHRS, CDR2 YFSETQ. The V gene lost 4 bases and the J gene lost 4 bases, with 14 bases spanning the gap. The CDR3 is made up of 14 amino acids. Here the CDR3 reads CASSPEDGPYGYTF. In nucleotides, the CDR3 is TGCGCCAGCAGCCCCGAGGACGGACCCTATGGCTACACCTTC.

The chain uses TRBV29-1 and TRBJ1-2; possibly TRBD1 for D (6 bases). Trimming left V 7 bases short and J 4 bases short, with 22 bases between. The germline CDR1 and CDR2 sequences are SQVTM and ANQGSEA. The CDR3 is 15 amino acids. The CDR3 spells CSATHGTGTLYGYTF. CDR3 nucleotides: TGCAGCGCTACCCACGGAACCGGGACACTCTATGGCTACACCTTC.

Ten or more counts support this clonotype. V gene TRBV7-2 combines with J gene TRBJ1-2, with D perhaps TRBD1 (6 bases). V was clipped by 3 bases and J by 7 bases, with 12 bases between them. This CDR3 has 13 residues. The germline CDR1 and CDR2 sequences are SGHTA and FQGNSA. The CDR3 nucleotides read TGTGCCAGCAGCTTGGCAGGGGTTGGTGGCTACACCTTC. Amino acid sequence: CASSLAGVGGYTF.